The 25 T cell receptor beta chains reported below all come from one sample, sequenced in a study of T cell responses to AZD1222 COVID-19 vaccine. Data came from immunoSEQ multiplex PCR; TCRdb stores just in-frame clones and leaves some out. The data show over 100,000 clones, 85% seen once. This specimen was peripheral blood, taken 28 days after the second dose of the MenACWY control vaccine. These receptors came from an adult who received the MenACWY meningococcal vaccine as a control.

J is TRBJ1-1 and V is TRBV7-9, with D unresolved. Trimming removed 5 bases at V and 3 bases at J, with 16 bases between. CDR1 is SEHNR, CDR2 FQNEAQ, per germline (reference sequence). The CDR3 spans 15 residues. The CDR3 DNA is TGTGCCAGCAGCCCGACGGGGATTAGTTACACTGAAGCTTTCTTT. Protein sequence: CASSPTGISYTEAFF.

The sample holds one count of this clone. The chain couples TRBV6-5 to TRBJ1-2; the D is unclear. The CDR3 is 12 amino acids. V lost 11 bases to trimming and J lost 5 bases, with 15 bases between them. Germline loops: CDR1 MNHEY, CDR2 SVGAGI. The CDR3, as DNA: TGTGCCGGGAAAGAACTCCCGTATGGCTACACCTTC. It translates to CAGKELPYGYTF.

CDR3 amino acids: CASTGQGLSGIEAFF. In DNA form, the CDR3 reads TGTGCCAGCACCGGACAGGGGCTTTCAGGAATCGAAGCTTTCTTT. The chain couples TRBV28 to TRBJ1-1, with 9 bases that match TRBD1. Germline loops: CDR1 MDHEN, CDR2 SYDVKM. This CDR3 is built from 15 residues. With V trimmed by 7 bases and J by 8 bases, 14 bases remained unmatched.

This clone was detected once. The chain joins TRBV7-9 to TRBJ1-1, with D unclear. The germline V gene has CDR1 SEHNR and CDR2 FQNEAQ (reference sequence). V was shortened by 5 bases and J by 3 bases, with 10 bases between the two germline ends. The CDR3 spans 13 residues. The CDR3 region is CASSSPADTEAFF. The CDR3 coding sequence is TGTGCCAGCAGCAGCCCCGCGGACACTGAAGCTTTCTTT.

In DNA form, the CDR3 reads TGTGCCAGTAGTAACGGGGACAGGGGGCGAGGTTCCTATGGCTACACCTTC. Translation: CASSNGDRGRGSYGYTF. This rearrangement joins TRBV19 to TRBJ1-2, with 12 bases lining up with TRBD1. V lost 4 bases to trimming and J lost 4 bases; unmatched junction nucleotides: 10. This CDR3 contains 17 residues. CDR1 LNHDA and CDR2 SQIVND come from the germline V gene (reference sequence).

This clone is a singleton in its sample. The CDR3 spells CASSQDRRISNQPQHF. The CDR3 region has the DNA TGTGCCAGCAGCCAAGATCGAAGGATTAGCAATCAGCCCCAGCATTTT. The V gene is TRBV4-2, the J gene TRBJ1-5; the D is unclear. V was clipped by 0 bases and J by 0 bases, with 9 bases between them. The CDR3 sequence is 16 residues long. Germline values: CDR1 LGHNA, CDR2 YNFKEQ.

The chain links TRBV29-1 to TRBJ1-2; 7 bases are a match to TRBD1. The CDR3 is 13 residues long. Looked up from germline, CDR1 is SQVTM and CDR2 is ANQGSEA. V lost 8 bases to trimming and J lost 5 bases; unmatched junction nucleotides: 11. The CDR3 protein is CSSVGDSDYGYTF. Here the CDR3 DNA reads TGCAGCTCCGTCGGGGACAGCGATTATGGCTACACCTTC.

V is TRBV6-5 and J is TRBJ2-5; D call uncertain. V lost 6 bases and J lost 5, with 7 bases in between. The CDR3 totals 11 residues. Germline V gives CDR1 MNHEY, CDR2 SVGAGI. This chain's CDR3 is CASSLRETQYF. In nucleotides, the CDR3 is TGTGCCAGCAGCTTAAGGGAGACCCAGTACTTC.

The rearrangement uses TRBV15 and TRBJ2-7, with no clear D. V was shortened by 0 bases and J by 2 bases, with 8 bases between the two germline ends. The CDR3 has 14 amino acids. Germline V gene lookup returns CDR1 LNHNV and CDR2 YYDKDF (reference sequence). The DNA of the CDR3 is TGTGCCACCAGCAGAGATCACGGAGCCTACGAGCAGTACGTC. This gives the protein CATSRDHGAYEQYV.

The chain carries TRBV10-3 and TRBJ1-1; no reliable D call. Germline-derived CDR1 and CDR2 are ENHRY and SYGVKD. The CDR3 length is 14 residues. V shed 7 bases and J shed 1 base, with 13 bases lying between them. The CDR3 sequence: CAITKQAGNTEAFF. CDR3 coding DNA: TGTGCCATCACCAAGCAGGCAGGGAACACTGAAGCTTTCTTT.

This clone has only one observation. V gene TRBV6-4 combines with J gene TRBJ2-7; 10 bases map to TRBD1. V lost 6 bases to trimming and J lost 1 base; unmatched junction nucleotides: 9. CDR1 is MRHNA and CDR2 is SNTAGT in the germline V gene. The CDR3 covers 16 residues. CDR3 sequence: CASRGNWTGGSYEQYV. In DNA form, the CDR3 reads TGTGCCAGCAGAGGGAATTGGACAGGGGGTTCCTACGAGCAGTACGTC.

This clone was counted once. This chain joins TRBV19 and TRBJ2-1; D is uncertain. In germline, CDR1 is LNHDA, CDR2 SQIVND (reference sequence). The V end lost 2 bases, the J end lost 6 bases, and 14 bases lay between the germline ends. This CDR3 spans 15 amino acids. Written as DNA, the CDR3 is TGTGCCAGTAGTATAAGCGATAAACACGGCAATGAGCAGTTCTTC. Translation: CASSISDKHGNEQFF.

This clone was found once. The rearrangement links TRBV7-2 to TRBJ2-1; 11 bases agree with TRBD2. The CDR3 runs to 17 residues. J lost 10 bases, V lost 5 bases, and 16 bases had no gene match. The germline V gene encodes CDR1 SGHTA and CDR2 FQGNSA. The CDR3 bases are TGTGCCAGCAGCCCCCCCGTGAGGTTAGCGGGGGGGATAGAGCAGTTCTTC. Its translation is CASSPPVRLAGGIEQFF.

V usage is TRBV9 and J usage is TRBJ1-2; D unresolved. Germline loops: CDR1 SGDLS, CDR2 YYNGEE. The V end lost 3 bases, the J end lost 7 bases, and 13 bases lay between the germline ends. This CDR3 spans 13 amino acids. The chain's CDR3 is CASSGRRTFGYTF. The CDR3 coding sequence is TGTGCCAGCAGCGGAAGGCGGACTTTTGGCTACACCTTC.

This chain's CDR3 is CASLTWGASTDTQYF. CDR3 nucleotide sequence: TGTGCCAGCCTTACTTGGGGGGCAAGCACAGATACGCAGTATTTT. This chain uses TRBV27 with TRBJ2-3; D is tentatively TRBD1 or TRBD2 (6 bases each). Germline V CDR1 and CDR2: MNHEY, SMNVEV (reference sequence). Trimming shortened V by 8 bases and J by 0 bases, and 15 bases separated the two germline ends. This CDR3 has 15 amino acids.

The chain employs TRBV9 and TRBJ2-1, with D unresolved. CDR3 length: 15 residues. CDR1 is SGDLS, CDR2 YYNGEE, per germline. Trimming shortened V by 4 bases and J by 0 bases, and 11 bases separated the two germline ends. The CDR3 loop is CASSNNPDSYNEQFF. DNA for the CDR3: TGTGCCAGCAGCAATAACCCGGACTCCTACAATGAGCAGTTCTTC. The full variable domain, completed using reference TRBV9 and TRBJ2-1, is DSGVTQTPKHLITATGQRVTLRCSPRSGDLSVYWYQQSLDQGLQFLIQYYNGEERAKGNILERFSAQQFPDLHSELNLSSLELGDSALYFCASSNNPDSYNEQFFGPGTRLTVL.

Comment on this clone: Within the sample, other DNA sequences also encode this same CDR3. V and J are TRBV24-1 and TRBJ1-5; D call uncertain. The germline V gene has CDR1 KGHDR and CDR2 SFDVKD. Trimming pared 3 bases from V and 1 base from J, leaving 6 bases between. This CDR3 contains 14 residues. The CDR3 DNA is TGTGCCACCAGTGATACATTAAGCAATCAGCCCCAGCATTTT. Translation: CATSDTLSNQPQHF.

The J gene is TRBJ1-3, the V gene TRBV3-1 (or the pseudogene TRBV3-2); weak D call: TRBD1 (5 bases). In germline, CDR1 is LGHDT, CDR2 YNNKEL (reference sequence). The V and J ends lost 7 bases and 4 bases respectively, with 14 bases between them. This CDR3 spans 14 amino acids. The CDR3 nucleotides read TGTGCCAGCACTTTTTGGGGGAAAGGAAACACCATATATTTT. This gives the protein CASTFWGKGNTIYF.

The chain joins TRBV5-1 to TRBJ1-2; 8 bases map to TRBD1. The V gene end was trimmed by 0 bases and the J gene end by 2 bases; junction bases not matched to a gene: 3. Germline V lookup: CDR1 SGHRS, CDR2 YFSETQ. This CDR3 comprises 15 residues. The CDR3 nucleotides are TGCGCCAGCAGCTTGGTTCAGGGGGCGAACTATGGCTACACCTTC. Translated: CASSLVQGANYGYTF.

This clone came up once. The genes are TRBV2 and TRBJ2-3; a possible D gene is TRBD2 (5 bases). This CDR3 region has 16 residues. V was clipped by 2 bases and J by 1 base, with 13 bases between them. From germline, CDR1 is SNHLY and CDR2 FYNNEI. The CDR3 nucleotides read TGTGCCAGCAGTGAACGTAGCGTTGGGGGCACAGATACGCAGTATTTT. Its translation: CASSERSVGGTDTQYF.

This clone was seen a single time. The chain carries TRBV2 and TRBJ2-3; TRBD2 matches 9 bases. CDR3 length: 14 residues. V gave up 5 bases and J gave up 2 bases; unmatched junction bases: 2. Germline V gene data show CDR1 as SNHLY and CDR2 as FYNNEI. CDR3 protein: CASSTSGSTDTQYF. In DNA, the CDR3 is TGTGCCAGCAGTACTAGCGGGTCCACAGATACGCAGTATTTT. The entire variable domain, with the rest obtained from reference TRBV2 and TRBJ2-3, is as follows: EPEVTQTPSHQVTQMGQEVILRCVPISNHLYFYWYRQILGQKVEFLVSFYNNEISEKSEIFDDQFSVERPDGSNFTLKIRSTKLEDSAMYFCASSTSGSTDTQYFGPGTRLTVL.

CDR3 nucleotides: TGTGCCAGCAGCTTAGCCACCGGTGGTCCCGGGGAGCTGTTTTTT. As protein: CASSLATGGPGELFF. The chain couples TRBV11-3 to TRBJ2-2; D not certain. Trimming took 1 base from V and 6 from J, leaving 12 bases between them. Germline CDR1 is SGHNT and CDR2 is YENEEA. CDR3 length equals 15 residues.

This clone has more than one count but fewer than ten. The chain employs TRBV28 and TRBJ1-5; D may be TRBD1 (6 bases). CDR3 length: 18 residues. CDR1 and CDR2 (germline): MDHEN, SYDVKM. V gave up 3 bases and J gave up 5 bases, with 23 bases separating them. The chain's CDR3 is CASSFSPGLGAIDQPQHF. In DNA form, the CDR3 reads TGTGCCAGCAGTTTTTCTCCGGGGCTGGGGGCAATAGATCAGCCCCAGCATTTT. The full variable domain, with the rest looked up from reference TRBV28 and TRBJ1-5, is DVKVTQSSRYLVKRTGEKVFLECVQDMDHENMFWYRQDPGLGLRLIYFSYDVKMKEKGDIPEGYSVSREKKERFSLILESASTNQTSMYLCASSFSPGLGAIDQPQHFGDGTRLSIL.

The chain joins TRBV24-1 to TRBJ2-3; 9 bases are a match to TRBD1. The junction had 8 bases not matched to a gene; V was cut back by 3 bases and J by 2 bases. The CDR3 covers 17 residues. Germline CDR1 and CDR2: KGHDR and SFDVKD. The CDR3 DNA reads TGTGCCACCAGTGATCCACCGGGACAGGGCCCCACAGATACGCAGTATTTT. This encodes CATSDPPGQGPTDTQYF.

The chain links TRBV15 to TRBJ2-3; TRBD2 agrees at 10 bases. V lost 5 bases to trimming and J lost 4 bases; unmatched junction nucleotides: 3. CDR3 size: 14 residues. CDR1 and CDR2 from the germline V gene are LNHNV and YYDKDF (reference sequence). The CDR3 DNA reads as TGTGCCACCAGCGGGAGCGGGAGGGCAGATACGCAGTATTTT. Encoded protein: CATSGSGRADTQYF.